This TCR beta chain originates from a study of human versus mouse CDR3 diversity and MHC coevolution. Study background: Each sample yielded 0.6 x 10^7 to 1.6 x 10^7 valid reads.

Assay used: immunoSEQ multiplex PCR; TCRdb lists only in-frame clones, some missing. The sample shows tens of thousands of clones, around 92% of them seen only once. The germline gives CDR1 SGHRS, CDR2 YFSETQ. The V segment lost 4 bases and the J segment 5 bases; nucleotides outside the gene matches: 7. This CDR3 is built from 16 residues. The sequencing sample was made of naive CD4+ T cells from blood. Subset of the sample: CD45RO-negative CD62L-positive naive CD4 T cells. The origin of this receptor is a person aged 30-70 years in good health. This chain connects TRBV5-1 to TRBJ2-3; TRBD2 matches at 13 bases. CDR3 bases: TGCGCCAGCAGCCCGAGGACTAGCGGGAGAGTAGATACGCAGTATTTT. Amino acids: CASSPRTSGRVDTQYF.